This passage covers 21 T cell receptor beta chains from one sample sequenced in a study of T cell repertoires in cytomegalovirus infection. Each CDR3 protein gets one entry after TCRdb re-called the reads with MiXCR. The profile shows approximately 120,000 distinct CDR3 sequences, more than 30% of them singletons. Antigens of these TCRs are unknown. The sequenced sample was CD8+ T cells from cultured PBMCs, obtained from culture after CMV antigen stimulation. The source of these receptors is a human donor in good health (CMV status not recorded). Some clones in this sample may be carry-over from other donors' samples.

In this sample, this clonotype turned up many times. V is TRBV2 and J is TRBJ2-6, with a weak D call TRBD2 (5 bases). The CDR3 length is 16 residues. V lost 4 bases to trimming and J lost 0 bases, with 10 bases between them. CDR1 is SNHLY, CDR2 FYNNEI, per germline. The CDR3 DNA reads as TGTGCCAGCAGTGTTGGTGCGGGCTCTGGGGCCAACGTCCTGACTTTC. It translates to CASSVGAGSGANVLTF.

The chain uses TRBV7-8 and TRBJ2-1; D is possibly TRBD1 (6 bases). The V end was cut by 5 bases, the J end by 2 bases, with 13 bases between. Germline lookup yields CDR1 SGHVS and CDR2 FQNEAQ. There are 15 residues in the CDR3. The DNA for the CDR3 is TGTGCCAGCAGCCTAGGCAGGGGCCCCTACAATGAGCAGTTCTTC. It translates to CASSLGRGPYNEQFF.

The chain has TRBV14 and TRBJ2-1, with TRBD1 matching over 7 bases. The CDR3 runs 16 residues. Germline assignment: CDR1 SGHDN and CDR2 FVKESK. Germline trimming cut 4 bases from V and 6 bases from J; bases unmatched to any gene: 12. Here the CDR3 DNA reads TGTGCCAGCAGCCTCCGACAGGGCCTGCGGCGCAATGAGCAGTTCTTC. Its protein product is CASSLRQGLRRNEQFF.

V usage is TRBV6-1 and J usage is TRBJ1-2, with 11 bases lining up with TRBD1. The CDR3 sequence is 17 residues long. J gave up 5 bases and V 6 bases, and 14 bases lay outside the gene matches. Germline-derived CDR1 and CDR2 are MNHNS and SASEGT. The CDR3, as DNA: TGTGCCAGCAGCGAAACCAGGACAGGGGGCGCTGGGTATGGCTACACCTTC. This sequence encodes CASSETRTGGAGYGYTF.

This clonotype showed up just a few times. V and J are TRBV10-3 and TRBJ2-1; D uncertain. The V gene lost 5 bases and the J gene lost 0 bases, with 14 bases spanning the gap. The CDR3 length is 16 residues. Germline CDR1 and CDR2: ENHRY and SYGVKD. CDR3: CAISLLYTLSYNEQFF. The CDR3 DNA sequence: TGTGCCATCAGTCTCCTTTATACTCTCTCCTACAATGAGCAGTTCTTC.

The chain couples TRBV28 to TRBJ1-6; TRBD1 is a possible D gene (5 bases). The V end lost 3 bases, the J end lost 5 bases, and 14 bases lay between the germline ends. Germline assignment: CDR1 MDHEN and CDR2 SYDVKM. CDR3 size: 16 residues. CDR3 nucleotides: TGTGCCAGCAGTTTTTTTCCGCAGGGCCATAATTCACCCCTCCACTTT. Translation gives CASSFFPQGHNSPLHF.

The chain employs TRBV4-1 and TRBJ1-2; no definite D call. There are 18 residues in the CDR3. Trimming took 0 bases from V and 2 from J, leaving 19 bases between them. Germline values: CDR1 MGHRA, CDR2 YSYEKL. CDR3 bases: TGCGCCAGCAGCCAAGAGTTCTGGGTGGAAGCGAAGAACTATGGCTACACCTTC. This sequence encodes CASSQEFWVEAKNYGYTF.

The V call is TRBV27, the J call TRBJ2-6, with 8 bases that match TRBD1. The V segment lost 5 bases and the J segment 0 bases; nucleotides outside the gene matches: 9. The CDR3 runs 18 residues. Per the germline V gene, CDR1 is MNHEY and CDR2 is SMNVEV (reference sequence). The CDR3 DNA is TGTGCCAGCAGTCCGACAGGGGAGCGAAACTCTGGGGCCAACGTCCTGACTTTC. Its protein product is CASSPTGERNSGANVLTF.

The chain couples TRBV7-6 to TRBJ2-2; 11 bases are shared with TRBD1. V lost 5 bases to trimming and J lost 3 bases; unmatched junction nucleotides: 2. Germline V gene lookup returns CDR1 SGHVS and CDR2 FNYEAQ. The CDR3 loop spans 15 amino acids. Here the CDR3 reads CASSRTGGYTGELFF. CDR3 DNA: TGTGCCAGCAGCCGGACAGGGGGCTACACCGGGGAGCTGTTTTTT.

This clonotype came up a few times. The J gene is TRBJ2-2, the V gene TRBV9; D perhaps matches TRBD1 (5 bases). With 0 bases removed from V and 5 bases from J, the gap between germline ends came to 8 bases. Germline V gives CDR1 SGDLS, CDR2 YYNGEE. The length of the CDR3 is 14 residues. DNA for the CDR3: TGTGCCAGCAGCGTAGGGGGCGGTACCGGGGAGCTGTTTTTT. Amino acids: CASSVGGGTGELFF.

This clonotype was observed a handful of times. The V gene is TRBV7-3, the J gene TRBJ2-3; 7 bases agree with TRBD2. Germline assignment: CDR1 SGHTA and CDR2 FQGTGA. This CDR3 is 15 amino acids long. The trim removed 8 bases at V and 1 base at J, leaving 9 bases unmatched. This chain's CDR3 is CASSRESIRTDTQYF. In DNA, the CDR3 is TGTGCCAGCTCGCGGGAGTCGATCCGCACAGATACGCAGTATTTT. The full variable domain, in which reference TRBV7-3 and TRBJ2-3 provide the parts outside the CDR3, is GAGVSQTPSNKVTEKGKYVELRCDPISGHTALYWYRQSLGQGPEFLIYFQGTGAADDSGLPNDRFFAVRPEGSVSTLKIQRTERGDSAVYLCASSRESIRTDTQYFGPGTRLTVL.

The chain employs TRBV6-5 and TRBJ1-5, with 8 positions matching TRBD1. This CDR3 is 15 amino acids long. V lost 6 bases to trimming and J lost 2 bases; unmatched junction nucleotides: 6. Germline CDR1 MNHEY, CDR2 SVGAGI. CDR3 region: CASRSGGFGNQPQHF. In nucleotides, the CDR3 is TGTGCCAGCAGATCAGGGGGCTTCGGCAATCAGCCCCAGCATTTT.

Written as DNA, the CDR3 is TGTGCCAGCAGCTTAGCGGTTTTCGGGACAGGGTCGAACACTGAAGCTTTCTTT. It specifies CASSLAVFGTGSNTEAFF. The chain joins TRBV7-9 to TRBJ1-1, with 9 bases matching TRBD1. After removal of 0 bases from V and 1 base from J, the junction contained 9 bases not matched to a gene. The germline V gene has CDR1 SEHNR and CDR2 FQNEAQ (reference sequence). The CDR3 extends over 18 amino acids.

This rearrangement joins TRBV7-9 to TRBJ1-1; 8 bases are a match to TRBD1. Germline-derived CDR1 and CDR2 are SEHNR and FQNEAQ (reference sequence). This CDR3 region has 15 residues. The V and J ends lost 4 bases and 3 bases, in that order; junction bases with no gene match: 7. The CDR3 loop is CASSSTDRGHTEAFF. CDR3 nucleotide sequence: TGTGCCAGCAGCTCTACTGACAGGGGACACACTGAAGCTTTCTTT.

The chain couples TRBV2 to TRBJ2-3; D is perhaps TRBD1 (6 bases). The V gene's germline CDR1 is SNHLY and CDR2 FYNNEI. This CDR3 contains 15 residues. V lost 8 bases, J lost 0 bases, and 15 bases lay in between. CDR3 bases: TGTGCCAGCGGCTCTTGGACAGTTAGCACAGATACGCAGTATTTT. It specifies CASGSWTVSTDTQYF.

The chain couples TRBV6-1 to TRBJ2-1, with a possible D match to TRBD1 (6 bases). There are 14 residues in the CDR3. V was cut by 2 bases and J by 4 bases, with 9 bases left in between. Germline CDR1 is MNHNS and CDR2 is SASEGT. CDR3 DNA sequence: TGTGCCAGCAGTGAACAGGGGCCATACAATGAGCAGTTCTTC. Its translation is CASSEQGPYNEQFF.

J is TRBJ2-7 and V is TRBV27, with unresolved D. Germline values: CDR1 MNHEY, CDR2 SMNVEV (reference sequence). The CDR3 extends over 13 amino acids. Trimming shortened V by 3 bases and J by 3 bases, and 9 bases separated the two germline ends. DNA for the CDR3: TGTGCCAGCAGTTTCGGGCGCATCTACGAGCAGTACTTC. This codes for CASSFGRIYEQYF.

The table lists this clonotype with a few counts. The chain's CDR3 is CASSLINGGEQYF. For the CDR3, the DNA is TGTGCCAGCAGTCTCATAAACGGAGGAGAGCAGTACTTC. The genes are TRBV28 and TRBJ2-7, with a tentative D call TRBD2 (5 bases). Germline V CDR1 and CDR2: MDHEN, SYDVKM. The CDR3 length is 13 residues. Deletions cut 5 bases from V and 7 bases from J, with 15 bases between.

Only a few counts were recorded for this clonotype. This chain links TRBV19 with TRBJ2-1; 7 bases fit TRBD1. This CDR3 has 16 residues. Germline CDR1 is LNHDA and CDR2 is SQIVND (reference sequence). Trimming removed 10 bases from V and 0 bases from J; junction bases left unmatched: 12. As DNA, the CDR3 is TGTGCCACAGGGGGATACTCCACCGTCTCCTACAATGAGCAGTTCTTC. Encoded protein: CATGGYSTVSYNEQFF. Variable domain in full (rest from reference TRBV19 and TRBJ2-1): DGGITQSPKYLFRKEGQNVTLSCEQNLNHDAMYWYRQDPGQGLRLIYYSQIVNDFQKGDIAEGYSVSREKKESFPLTVTSAQKNPTAFYLCATGGYSTVSYNEQFFGPGTRLTVL.

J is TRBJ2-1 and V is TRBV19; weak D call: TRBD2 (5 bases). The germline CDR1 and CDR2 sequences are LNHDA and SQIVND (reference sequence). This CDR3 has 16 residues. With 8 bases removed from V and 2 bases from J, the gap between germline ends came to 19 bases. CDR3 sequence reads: CASSTLSGKTYNEQFF. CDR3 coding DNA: TGTGCCAGTTCGACTTTATCGGGGAAAACCTACAATGAGCAGTTCTTC.

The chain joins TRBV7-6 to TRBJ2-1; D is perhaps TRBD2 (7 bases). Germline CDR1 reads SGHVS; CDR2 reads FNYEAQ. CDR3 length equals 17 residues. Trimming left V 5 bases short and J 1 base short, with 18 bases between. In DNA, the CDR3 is TGTGCCAGCAGCGAAAAACAAGCGGGGACATCCTACAATGAGCAGTTCTTC. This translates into CASSEKQAGTSYNEQFF.